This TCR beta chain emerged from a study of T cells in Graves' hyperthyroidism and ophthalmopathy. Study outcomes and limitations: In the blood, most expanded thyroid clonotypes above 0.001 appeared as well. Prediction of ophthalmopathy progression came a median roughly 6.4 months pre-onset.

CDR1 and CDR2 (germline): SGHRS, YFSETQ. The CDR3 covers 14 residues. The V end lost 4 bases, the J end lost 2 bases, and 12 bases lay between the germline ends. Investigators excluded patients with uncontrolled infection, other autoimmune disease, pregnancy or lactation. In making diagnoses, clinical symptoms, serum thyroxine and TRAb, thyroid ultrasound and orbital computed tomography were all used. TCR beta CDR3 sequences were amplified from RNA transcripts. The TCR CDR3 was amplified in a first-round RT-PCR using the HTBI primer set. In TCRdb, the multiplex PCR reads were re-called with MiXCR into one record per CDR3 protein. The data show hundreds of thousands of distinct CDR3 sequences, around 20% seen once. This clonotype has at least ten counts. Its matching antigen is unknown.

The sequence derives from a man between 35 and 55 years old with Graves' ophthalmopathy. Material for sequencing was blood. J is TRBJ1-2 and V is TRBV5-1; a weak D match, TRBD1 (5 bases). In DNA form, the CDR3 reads TGCGCCAGCAGCCCGAACGACAGAAACTATGGCTACACCTTC. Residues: CASSPNDRNYGYTF.